This T cell receptor beta chain was profiled in a study of T cells in narcolepsy. In the study overall: Healthy controls were enrolled alongside patients with narcolepsy type 1 or type 2. Points from the study as a whole: In some patient and control memory CD4+ samples, autoreactive clones were absent.

Trimming shortened V by 3 bases and J by 4 bases, and 10 bases separated the two germline ends. The CDR3 is 13 amino acids. Germline-derived CDR1 and CDR2 are GTSNPN and SVGIG (reference sequence). Method: immunoSEQ multiplex PCR; TCRdb's copy keeps in-frame clones and lacks some. Altogether 25,000 to 35,000 clones are present, over 80% being singletons, with the ten largest covering 2% to 3%. To note about this clone: Its antigen is still unknown.

Sequenced material: CD45RA- memory CD4+ T cells from PBMCs. The V and J genes are TRBV30 and TRBJ1-5; D gene ambiguous. The clonotype comes from a human donor with narcolepsy. The DNA for the CDR3 is TGTGCCTGGAGCACTCAGCGTAATCAGCCCCAGCATTTT. This encodes CAWSTQRNQPQHF.